The 23 T cell receptor beta chains reported below all come from one sample, sequenced in a study of T cell responses to AZD1222 COVID-19 vaccine. Produced via immunoSEQ multiplex PCR; TCRdb's table is partial and in-frame only. The data show about 160,000 clones, roughly 90% seen once. The sample was peripheral blood, taken 28 days after the second AZD1222 dose. These TCRs come from an adult who received the AZD1222 COVID-19 vaccine.

This clone has only one observation. The J gene is TRBJ2-5, the V gene TRBV5-1; D is tentatively TRBD1 or TRBD2 (5 bases each). The germline V gene encodes CDR1 SGHRS and CDR2 YFSETQ. Trimming pared 2 bases from V and 0 bases from J, leaving 11 bases between. The CDR3 has 15 amino acids. The CDR3 DNA is TGCGCCAGCAGCTTAACGGGGCGGGACCAAGAGACCCAGTACTTC. This sequence encodes CASSLTGRDQETQYF.

This clone was detected ten times or more. The chain recombines TRBV27 with TRBJ1-1; possible D gene TRBD1, 5 bases. V gave up 8 bases and J gave up 3 bases, with 13 bases separating them. The germline V gene encodes CDR1 MNHEY and CDR2 SMNVEV (reference sequence). The CDR3 contains 13 residues. CDR3 sequence reads: CASGPQGHTEAFF. Here the CDR3 DNA reads TGTGCCAGCGGCCCTCAGGGTCACACTGAAGCTTTCTTT.

The V and J genes are TRBV5-4 and TRBJ2-2; weak D call: TRBD2 (5 bases). This CDR3 has 11 amino acids. Trimming took 4 bases from V and 13 from J, leaving 11 bases between them. CDR1 SGHNT and CDR2 YYREEE come from the germline V gene (reference sequence). The CDR3, as DNA: TGTGCCAGCAGCCAGAGTGGACTGCTGTTTTTT. As protein: CASSQSGLLFF.

The rearrangement joins TRBV7-2 to TRBJ1-1; no reliable D call. The CDR3 has 13 amino acids. The V end lost 7 bases, the J end lost 1 base, and 10 bases lay between the germline ends. Per germline, CDR1 SGHTA and CDR2 FQGNSA. The CDR3 DNA reads TGTGCCAGCAAAGGCAGCCCGAACACTGAAGCTTTCTTT. It codes for CASKGSPNTEAFF.

The chain employs TRBV7-2 and TRBJ1-2; D is undetermined. Per germline, CDR1 SGHTA and CDR2 FQGNSA. CDR3 length: 15 residues. V was cut by 0 bases and J by 2 bases, with 10 bases left in between. CDR3 in amino acids: CASSLAGGGNYGYTF. CDR3 nucleotide sequence: TGTGCCAGCAGCTTAGCGGGCGGAGGGAACTATGGCTACACCTTC.

The rearrangement uses TRBV6-5 and TRBJ1-5; 8 bases agree with TRBD1. V shed 7 bases and J 2 bases; nucleotides not matched to a gene: 4. This CDR3 region has 14 residues. Looked up from germline, CDR1 is MNHEY and CDR2 is SVGAGI. The DNA of the CDR3 is TGTGCCAGCACAGGGGGCAGCGGCAATCAGCCCCAGCATTTT. Amino acids: CASTGGSGNQPQHF.

The CDR3 sequence: CASSPMEDRAGEQYF. CDR3 in DNA: TGTGCCAGCAGCCCTATGGAGGACCGTGCGGGCGAGCAGTACTTC. The rearrangement links TRBV7-9 to TRBJ2-7; D perhaps matches TRBD2 (5 bases). Germline V gene sequence: CDR1 SEHNR, CDR2 FQNEAQ (reference sequence). Between the trimmed V and J ends, which lost 5 bases and 6 bases, there was a span of 20 bases. The CDR3 extends over 15 amino acids. Filled out from reference TRBV7-9 and TRBJ2-7, the complete variable domain reads DTGVSQNPRHKITKRGQNVTFRCDPISEHNRLYWYRQTLGQGPEFLTYFQNEAQLEKSRLLSDRFSAERPKGSFSTLEIQRTEQGDSAMYLCASSPMEDRAGEQYFGPGTRLTVT.

CDR3 nucleotide sequence: TGCGCCACCAAGGAATCAGGTCTCTCTACCGGGGAGCTGTTTTTT. Protein: CATKESGLSTGELFF. This chain connects TRBV5-1 to TRBJ2-2; no reliable D call. Germline loops: CDR1 SGHRS, CDR2 YFSETQ. There are 15 residues in the CDR3. V was shortened by 9 bases and J by 5 bases, with 20 bases between the two germline ends.

The chain employs TRBV3-1 (or the pseudogene TRBV3-2) and TRBJ1-6, with D perhaps TRBD1 (5 bases). CDR3 length equals 13 residues. Trimming pared 3 bases from V and 14 bases from J, leaving 14 bases between. From germline, CDR1 is LGHDT and CDR2 YNNKEL (reference sequence). CDR3 residues: CASSQGKGWTLHF. The CDR3 nucleotides read TGTGCCAGCAGCCAGGGAAAGGGGTGGACCCTCCACTTT.

This clone occurred once. The V gene is TRBV5-1, the J gene TRBJ2-3; the D gene is possibly TRBD2 (6 bases). Germline values: CDR1 SGHRS, CDR2 YFSETQ. There are 14 residues in the CDR3. V was trimmed by 2 bases and J by 3 bases, leaving 10 bases between them. For the CDR3, the DNA is TGCGCCAGCAGCTTCGGGAGTGGGACAGATACGCAGTATTTT. This codes for CASSFGSGTDTQYF.

The chain combines TRBV30 with TRBJ1-1; 7 bases align to TRBD1. The ends lost 1 base at V and 10 bases at J; junction bases unmatched: 9. From germline, CDR1 is GTSNPN and CDR2 SVGIG (reference sequence). The length of the CDR3 is 13 residues. The CDR3 is CAWSEDRRGSAFF. The CDR3 coding sequence is TGTGCCTGGAGTGAGGACAGGAGAGGTTCAGCTTTCTTT.

This clone was counted between two and nine times. This chain uses TRBV9 with TRBJ1-1, with unresolved D. The CDR3 sequence is 11 residues long. Between the trimmed V and J ends, which lost 0 bases and 8 bases, there was a span of 5 bases. Germline CDR1 and CDR2: SGDLS and YYNGEE. The CDR3 nucleotides read TGTGCCAGCAGCGTAGACCCCGAAGCTTTCTTT. Translation: CASSVDPEAFF.

The chain recombines TRBV7-8 with TRBJ1-5, with D perhaps matching TRBD1 (5 bases). Trimming cost V 1 base and J 5 bases, with 18 bases left between them. This CDR3 spans 17 amino acids. In germline, CDR1 is SGHVS, CDR2 FQNEAQ. In DNA form, the CDR3 reads TGTGCCAGCAGCTTAGGGCCAGGGAATTCCCTGGATCAGCCCCAGCATTTT. The encoded protein is CASSLGPGNSLDQPQHF.

The V call is TRBV30, the J call TRBJ1-2; a weak D match, TRBD1 (5 bases). The V end lost 3 bases, the J end lost 8 bases, and 16 bases lay between the germline ends. Germline V CDR1 and CDR2: GTSNPN, SVGIG (reference sequence). This CDR3 contains 13 residues. The CDR3 is CAWSIPRVGGYTF. DNA for the CDR3: TGTGCCTGGAGCATCCCCAGGGTAGGCGGCTACACCTTC.

The CDR3 is CASSFLAGFRDTQYF. The CDR3 nucleotides are TGTGCCAGCAGTTTCCTAGCGGGGTTCAGGGATACGCAGTATTTT. The chain is built from TRBV27 and TRBJ2-3; TRBD2 agrees at 9 bases. This CDR3 region has 15 residues. V was clipped by 3 bases and J by 6 bases; unmatched bases: 7. From germline, CDR1 is MNHEY and CDR2 SMNVEV (reference sequence).

The chain couples TRBV3-1 (or the pseudogene TRBV3-2) to TRBJ1-2, with D perhaps TRBD1 (5 bases). Deletions cut 6 bases from V and 5 bases from J, with 19 bases between. Per the germline V gene, CDR1 is LGHDT and CDR2 is YNNKEL (reference sequence). This CDR3 has 15 amino acids. For the CDR3, the DNA is TGTGCCAGCAGACCAAGGGGTTTGAGGGGTTATGGCTACACCTTC. Amino acid sequence: CASRPRGLRGYGYTF.

This sequence joins TRBV5-5 and TRBJ2-7; D is tentatively TRBD1 or TRBD2 (6 bases each). This CDR3 spans 17 amino acids. The germline V gene has CDR1 SGHKS and CDR2 YYEKEE (reference sequence). V dropped 0 bases and J dropped 0 bases, with 16 bases sitting between them. The CDR3 loop is CASSLAGGAYTSYEQYF. Written as DNA, the CDR3 is TGTGCCAGCAGCTTGGCCGGGGGCGCCTACACCTCCTACGAGCAGTACTTC.

This rearrangement joins TRBV5-4 to TRBJ1-1, with D possibly matching TRBD1 (6 bases). The V gene lost 3 bases and the J gene lost 6 bases, with 18 bases spanning the gap. This CDR3 comprises 15 residues. CDR1 and CDR2 from the germline V gene are SGHNT and YYREEE (reference sequence). Here the CDR3 reads CASSSPVGGAAEAFF. The CDR3 DNA is TGTGCCAGCAGCTCCCCCGTGGGGGGGGCCGCTGAAGCTTTCTTT.

The genes are TRBV9 and TRBJ1-1, with a possible D match to TRBD1 (5 bases). The CDR3 runs to 15 residues. Trimming shortened V by 0 bases and J by 5 bases, and 14 bases separated the two germline ends. Germline loops: CDR1 SGDLS, CDR2 YYNGEE. CDR3: CASSVAEGPGTEAFF. Written as DNA, the CDR3 is TGTGCCAGCAGCGTAGCTGAGGGGCCCGGGACTGAAGCTTTCTTT.

J is TRBJ1-3 and V is TRBV25-1, with a possible D match to TRBD1 (5 bases). This CDR3 region has 16 residues. Trimming removed 0 bases from V and 7 bases from J, with 16 bases in between. From germline, CDR1 is MGHDK and CDR2 SYGVNS. The CDR3 is CASSEYGGHYGNTIYF. In DNA form, the CDR3 reads TGTGCCAGCAGTGAATACGGGGGTCATTACGGGAACACCATATATTTT.

The CDR3 bases are TGTGCCAGCTCACCCACCAGGGATAACAATGAGCAGTTCTTC. Translation: CASSPTRDNNEQFF. The chain has TRBV18 and TRBJ2-1; TRBD1 might be the D (5 bases). CDR1 KGHSH and CDR2 LQKENI come from the germline V gene. This CDR3 is built from 14 residues. The ends were cut back, 3 bases at V and 5 bases at J, with 11 bases in the middle.

V and J are TRBV28 and TRBJ2-7, with 7 bases aligning to TRBD1. The CDR3 totals 15 residues. V shed 6 bases and J 3 bases; nucleotides not matched to a gene: 11. Germline loops: CDR1 MDHEN, CDR2 SYDVKM. The CDR3 is CASRDRQGGFYEQYF. The CDR3 DNA follows: TGTGCCAGCAGAGATAGACAGGGCGGGTTCTACGAGCAGTACTTC.

V gene TRBV5-1 combines with J gene TRBJ2-1, with 8 bases that match TRBD2. This CDR3 is built from 16 residues. The V gene end was trimmed by 0 bases and the J gene end by 7 bases; junction bases not matched to a gene: 9. Germline V gene data show CDR1 as SGHRS and CDR2 as YFSETQ. Here the CDR3 DNA reads TGCGCCAGCAGCTTGGTACCCGGGGGGGCAAAGAATGAGCAGTTCTTC. This translates into CASSLVPGGAKNEQFF.